Shown below are 20 T cell receptor beta chains from a single sample sequenced in a study of cytomegalovirus exposure and HLA in healthy donors. The PCR made use of 60 Vbeta and 13 Jbeta primers. Only in-frame clones appear in the TCRdb table, and some are missing; sequencing was by immunoSEQ multiplex PCR. The data show around 120,000 clones, about four fifths seen once. The sample consisted of PBMCs. Source of these receptors: a man between 18 and 29 years old in good health and CMV-seronegative.

V gene TRBV5-4 combines with J gene TRBJ2-7; TRBD2 is a possible D gene (5 bases). The V and J ends lost 2 bases and 4 bases respectively, with 13 bases between them. Germline CDR1 and CDR2: SGHNT and YYREEE (reference sequence). The CDR3 spans 14 residues. In DNA form, the CDR3 reads TGTGCCAGCAGCTTCGCTATCGGAGGATACGAGCAGTACGTC. Protein: CASSFAIGGYEQYV.

The chain couples TRBV29-1 to TRBJ2-2; D is perhaps TRBD1 (6 bases). The CDR3 is made up of 15 amino acids. V was pared by 4 bases and J by 7 bases, with 19 bases between. Germline CDR1 is SQVTM and CDR2 is ANQGSEA. The CDR3 bases are TGCAGCGTTGCACAGGGTTCTTCCCTCCTCGGGGAGCTGTTTTTT. This gives the protein CSVAQGSSLLGELFF.

The CDR3 loop is CASSDFEGETQYF. The CDR3 coding sequence is TGTGCCAGCAGTGACTTTGAGGGTGAGACCCAGTACTTC. The rearrangement uses TRBV2 and TRBJ2-5; D is perhaps TRBD2 (5 bases). The CDR3 length is 13 residues. Germline CDR1 and CDR2: SNHLY and FYNNEI. Trimming pared 3 bases from V and 5 bases from J, leaving 10 bases between.

The V call is TRBV9, the J call TRBJ2-1, with D possibly being TRBD2 (6 bases). V gave up 4 bases and J gave up 8 bases, with 16 bases separating them. The CDR3 has 14 amino acids. Germline-derived CDR1 and CDR2 are SGDLS and YYNGEE. This CDR3 is CASSSRRPSDEQFF. CDR3 DNA: TGTGCCAGCAGCTCCCGAAGGCCTAGCGATGAGCAGTTCTTC.

The rearrangement uses TRBV5-1 and TRBJ2-7, with 11 bases aligning to TRBD2. The germline CDR1 and CDR2 sequences are SGHRS and YFSETQ. V was clipped by 5 bases and J by 4 bases; unmatched bases: 8. The CDR3 totals 15 residues. The CDR3 loop is CASSPTSGTGYEQYF. The CDR3 nucleotides are TGCGCCAGCAGTCCGACTAGCGGGACTGGATACGAGCAGTACTTC.

The gene calls are TRBV7-3 and TRBJ1-1, with 7 nucleotides matching TRBD1. This CDR3 spans 16 amino acids. Germline V gene lookup returns CDR1 SGHTA and CDR2 FQGTGA. Trimming took 3 bases from V and 7 from J; bases not matched to a gene: 14. The CDR3 DNA reads as TGTGCCAGCAGCTTCCACCCCGCAGGGGGATCGGGTGAAGCTTTCTTT. Its translation: CASSFHPAGGSGEAFF. The full variable domain, with the rest looked up from reference TRBV7-3 and TRBJ1-1, is GAGVSQTPSNKVTEKGKYVELRCDPISGHTALYWYRQSLGQGPEFLIYFQGTGAADDSGLPNDRFFAVRPEGSVSTLKIQRTERGDSAVYLCASSFHPAGGSGEAFFGQGTRLTVV.

The genes are TRBV6-5 and TRBJ2-7; D remains ambiguous. With 6 bases removed from V and 1 base from J, the gap between germline ends came to 10 bases. This CDR3 comprises 13 residues. Germline loops: CDR1 MNHEY, CDR2 SVGAGI. CDR3 region: CASRPRRSYEQYF. The CDR3 coding sequence is TGTGCCAGCAGACCCCGCCGGTCCTACGAGCAGTACTTC.

The gene calls are TRBV18 and TRBJ2-7, with a possible D match to TRBD2 (7 bases). Germline V gives CDR1 KGHSH, CDR2 LQKENI. V was shortened by 3 bases and J by 7 bases, with 19 bases between the two germline ends. CDR3 length: 15 amino acids. CDR3 loop: CASSPVGGGLSEQYF. Here the CDR3 DNA reads TGTGCCAGCTCACCGGTAGGGGGGGGGCTGAGTGAGCAGTACTTC.

The CDR3 DNA is TGTGCCATTCGACCGGGACAGGGGGCGACGTCGTTACCGGACGAGCAGTACTTC. Protein product: CAIRPGQGATSLPDEQYF. The chain joins TRBV10-3 to TRBJ2-7; TRBD1 aligns across 12 bases. V was pared by 9 bases and J by 5 bases, with 20 bases of the junction left unmatched. There are 18 residues in the CDR3. CDR1 is ENHRY and CDR2 is SYGVKD in the germline V gene.

This clone was picked up a small number of times. The chain combines TRBV19 with TRBJ2-7; D unclear. Germline V CDR1 and CDR2: LNHDA, SQIVND (reference sequence). There are 14 residues in the CDR3. Between the trimmed V and J ends, which lost 3 bases and 0 bases, there was a span of 9 bases. CDR3 residues: CASSMTLSSYEQYF. As DNA, the CDR3 is TGTGCCAGTAGTATGACTCTAAGCTCCTACGAGCAGTACTTC. The entire variable domain, with the rest obtained from reference TRBV19 and TRBJ2-7, is as follows: DGGITQSPKYLFRKEGQNVTLSCEQNLNHDAMYWYRQDPGQGLRLIYYSQIVNDFQKGDIAEGYSVSREKKESFPLTVTSAQKNPTAFYLCASSMTLSSYEQYFGPGTRLTVT.

The chain carries TRBV18 and TRBJ2-7; possibly TRBD2 for D (6 bases). Germline V gene lookup returns CDR1 KGHSH and CDR2 LQKENI. The CDR3 is made up of 13 amino acids. V was shortened by 6 bases and J by 7 bases, with 16 bases between the two germline ends. The CDR3, as DNA: TGTGCCAGCTCCCCTGCGGAGGCGGGGGAGCAGTACTTC. Its protein is CASSPAEAGEQYF.

The chain is built from TRBV29-1 and TRBJ2-1, with 13 bases aligning to TRBD2. V shed 6 bases and J 0 bases; nucleotides not matched to a gene: 8. The germline gives CDR1 SQVTM, CDR2 ANQGSEA. CDR3 size: 17 residues. The CDR3 region is CSVAGLAGHTSYNEQFF. The CDR3 DNA follows: TGCAGCGTCGCGGGACTAGCGGGACATACCTCCTACAATGAGCAGTTCTTC.

In this sample, this clone turned up once. The chain links TRBV15 to TRBJ1-5, with 7 bases that match TRBD1. The CDR3 is 15 amino acids. From germline, CDR1 is LNHNV and CDR2 YYDKDF (reference sequence). V lost 3 bases to trimming and J lost 6 bases; unmatched junction nucleotides: 8. CDR3 coding DNA: TGTGCCACCAGCAGGCCACAGGGGTCTAGTCAGCCCCAGCATTTT. This encodes CATSRPQGSSQPQHF. Together with reference TRBV15 and TRBJ1-5, the CDR3 gives the full variable domain: DAMVIQNPRYQVTQFGKPVTLSCSQTLNHNVMYWYQQKSSQAPKLLFHYYDKDFNNEADTPDNFQSRRPNTSFCFLDIRSPGLGDTAMYLCATSRPQGSSQPQHFGDGTRLSIL.

This chain connects TRBV2 to TRBJ1-1, with 10 bases fitting TRBD1. Trimming at V came to 11 bases and at J to 0 bases, leaving 9 bases not matched to a gene. The germline V gene encodes CDR1 SNHLY and CDR2 FYNNEI. The CDR3 consists of 15 residues. The CDR3 DNA sequence: TGTGCCGGGGGGACAGGGGAAAACATGAACACTGAAGCTTTCTTT. Translation: CAGGTGENMNTEAFF.

This clone appeared once. V gene TRBV7-3 combines with J gene TRBJ2-1, with 7 bases aligning to TRBD1. The CDR3 has 15 amino acids. Per the germline V gene, CDR1 is SGHTA and CDR2 is FQGTGA. Trimming removed 5 bases from V and 0 bases from J; junction bases left unmatched: 4. Here the CDR3 reads CASSGRDSSYNEQFF. The CDR3 bases are TGTGCCAGCAGCGGCCGGGACAGCTCCTACAATGAGCAGTTCTTC.

The chain has TRBV28 and TRBJ1-5; no definite D call. The CDR3 is made up of 15 amino acids. Germline CDR1 is MDHEN and CDR2 is SYDVKM. Trimming took off 3 bases at V and 1 base at J, with 10 bases between the two ends. This CDR3 reads CASSFVTGSNQPQHF. The CDR3 nucleotides read TGTGCCAGCAGTTTTGTGACGGGGAGCAATCAGCCCCAGCATTTT.

The chain combines TRBV9 with TRBJ2-5, with a tentative D call TRBD1 (6 bases). Matching the DNA end better, TRBJ2-7 makes the J call doubtful. Germline V gene sequence: CDR1 SGDLS, CDR2 YYNGEE. The CDR3 extends over 15 amino acids. DNA of the CDR3: TGTGCCAGCAGCGTATCAGGGGTCCTTTCCTACGAGCAGTACTTC. It yields the protein CASSVSGVLSYEQYF.

This chain joins TRBV7-3 and TRBJ2-1; tentative D call: TRBD2 (6 bases). CDR3 length: 16 amino acids. V was cut by 5 bases and J by 7 bases, with 21 bases left in between. In germline, CDR1 is SGHTA, CDR2 FQGTGA. This CDR3 reads CASSLNLAGSGNEQFF. The CDR3 coding sequence is TGTGCCAGCAGCCTAAACCTAGCCGGGAGTGGTAATGAGCAGTTCTTC.

The chain links TRBV14 to TRBJ1-3, with TRBD1 as a possible D gene (5 bases). The CDR3 is made up of 16 amino acids. Germline assignment: CDR1 SGHDN and CDR2 FVKESK. The V gene lost 6 bases and the J gene lost 0 bases, with 15 bases spanning the gap. This chain's CDR3 is CASRPDRQSSGNTIYF. The CDR3 nucleotides read TGTGCCAGCAGACCTGACAGACAAAGCTCTGGAAACACCATATATTTT. Using reference TRBV14 and TRBJ1-3 for the parts outside the CDR3, the full variable domain is EAGVTQFPSHSVIEKGQTVTLRCDPISGHDNLYWYRRVMGKEIKFLLHFVKESKQDESGMPNNRFLAERTGGTYSTLKVQPAELEDSGVYFCASRPDRQSSGNTIYFGEGSWLTVV.

CDR3: CASRLGLAGGYEQFF. CDR3 nucleotides: TGTGCCAGCAGACTGGGACTAGCGGGAGGCTATGAGCAGTTCTTC. This chain uses TRBV6-5 with TRBJ2-1, with 15 bases fitting TRBD2. The junction had 5 bases not matched to a gene; V was cut back by 6 bases and J by 8 bases. This CDR3 comprises 15 residues. Germline values: CDR1 MNHEY, CDR2 SVGAGI.